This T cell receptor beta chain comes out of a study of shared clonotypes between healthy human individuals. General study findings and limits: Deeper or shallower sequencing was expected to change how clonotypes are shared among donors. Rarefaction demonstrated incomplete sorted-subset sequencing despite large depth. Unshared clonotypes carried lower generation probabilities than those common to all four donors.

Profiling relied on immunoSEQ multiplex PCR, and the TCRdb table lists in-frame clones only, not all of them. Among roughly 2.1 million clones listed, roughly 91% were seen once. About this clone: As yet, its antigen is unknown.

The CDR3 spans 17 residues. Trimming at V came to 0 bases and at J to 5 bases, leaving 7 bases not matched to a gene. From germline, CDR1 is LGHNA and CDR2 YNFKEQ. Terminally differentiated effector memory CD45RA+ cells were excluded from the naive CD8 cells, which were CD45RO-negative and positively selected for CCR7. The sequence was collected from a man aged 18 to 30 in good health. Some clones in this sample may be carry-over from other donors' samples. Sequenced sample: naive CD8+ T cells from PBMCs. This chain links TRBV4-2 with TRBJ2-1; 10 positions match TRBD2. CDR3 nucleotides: TGTGCCAGCAGCCAAGACCCTAGCGGGAGCCCCGACAATGAGCAGTTCTTC. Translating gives CASSQDPSGSPDNEQFF.